Each of the 23 T cell receptor beta chains below was sequenced from the same sample in a study of CD8 T cells in ankylosing spondylitis. Using its own MiXCR run on the 5' RACE reads, TCRdb lists one record per CDR3 protein. Among about 220,000 distinct CDR3 sequences listed, around 18% were seen once. Their recognized antigens are unknown. Study-level results: A TCR beta motif of about 8 highly homologous variants appeared characteristic of ankylosing spondylitis blood.

The sequencing sample was made of blood, either unsorted or a sorted T cell fraction (not recorded which). These receptors originate from a male donor with ankylosing spondylitis.

Comments on this clonotype: One junction end does not reproduce the germline sequence, and a read error may be involved. The chain is built from TRBV3-1 and TRBJ1-1, with TRBD1 matching 10 bases. The CDR3 spans 15 residues. Germline CDR1 and CDR2: LGHDT and YNNKEL (reference sequence). Here the CDR3 DNA reads TGTGCCAGCAGCCAATTGACAGGGGGCGGGTCTGACGCTTTCTTT. Its translation: CASSQLTGGGSDAFF.

This clonotype was detected only a few times. The rearrangement links TRBV12-3 or TRBV12-4 to TRBJ2-5; D uncertain. The CDR3 extends over 14 amino acids. Trimming shortened V by 3 bases and J by 3 bases, and 11 bases separated the two germline ends. The CDR3 is CASSFRAIKETQYF. CDR3 bases: TGTGCCAGCAGTTTCCGGGCCATAAAAGAGACCCAGTACTTC.

Points on this clonotype: A much larger clone lies one base from this, so it may be a read error. The chain couples TRBV9 to TRBJ2-6; D is unclear. This CDR3 contains 13 residues. V was cut by 4 bases and J by 5 bases, with 7 bases left in between. From germline, CDR1 is SGDLS and CDR2 YYNGEE. CDR3 in DNA: TGTGCCAGCAGCCGAACTTGGGCCAACGTCCTGACTTTC. Translating gives CASSRTWANVLTF. The full variable domain, rest sourced from reference TRBV9 and TRBJ2-6, is DSGVTQTPKHLITATGQRVTLRCSPRSGDLSVYWYQQSLDQGLQFLIQYYNGEERAKGNILERFSAQQFPDLHSELNLSSLELGDSALYFCASSRTWANVLTFGAGSRLTVL.

The chain combines TRBV29-1 with TRBJ2-7; D not resolved. Germline lookup yields CDR1 SQVTM and CDR2 ANQGSEA. The germline V and J ends were trimmed by 4 bases and 0 bases, with 10 bases remaining between them. CDR3 length equals 13 residues. For the CDR3, the DNA is TGCAGCGTTGTCTCATGGGTCTCCTACGAGCAGTACTTC. Translation: CSVVSWVSYEQYF.

The chain carries TRBV4-1 and TRBJ2-1, with 9 bases lining up with TRBD2. CDR3 size: 15 residues. The V gene end was trimmed by 0 bases and the J gene end by 7 bases; junction bases not matched to a gene: 4. From germline, CDR1 is MGHRA and CDR2 YSYEKL. CDR3 residues: CASSQDGLAGNEQFF. CDR3 nucleotide sequence: TGCGCCAGCAGCCAAGATGGGCTAGCGGGGAATGAGCAGTTCTTC.

This clonotype has more than one count but fewer than ten. The rearrangement links TRBV27 to TRBJ2-7, with unresolved D. CDR1 and CDR2 from the germline V gene are MNHEY and SMNVEV (reference sequence). Deletions cut 7 bases from V and 4 bases from J, with 14 bases between. The CDR3 has 13 residues. The CDR3 sequence: CASNPIPGYEQYF. In DNA form, the CDR3 reads TGTGCCAGCAATCCCATACCCGGATACGAGCAGTACTTC.

The V gene is TRBV2, the J gene TRBJ2-7, with D perhaps TRBD1 (6 bases). V shed 0 bases and J shed 0 bases, with 24 bases lying between them. This CDR3 region has 20 residues. In germline, CDR1 is SNHLY, CDR2 FYNNEI. The DNA for the CDR3 is TGTGCCAGCAGTGAAGCTTCCCTCGTTTGGGGGCGAGAAAGCTCCTACGAGCAGTACTTC. It translates to CASSEASLVWGRESSYEQYF.

The CDR3 DNA sequence: TGTGCCAGCAGTTTTAGTGGTGGCGTCAATGAGCAGTTCTTC. Translation gives CASSFSGGVNEQFF. The V gene is TRBV28, the J gene TRBJ2-1; D ambiguous. Trimming took off 3 bases at V and 6 bases at J, with 12 bases between the two ends. The CDR3 covers 14 residues. CDR1 and CDR2 from the germline V gene are MDHEN and SYDVKM.

This clonotype appeared a few times. The chain is built from TRBV5-5 and TRBJ1-4; D perhaps matches TRBD1 (6 bases). The CDR3 is 18 residues long. The germline V gene has CDR1 SGHKS and CDR2 YYEKEE (reference sequence). The V end was cut by 3 bases, the J end by 0 bases, with 18 bases between. The DNA of the CDR3 is TGTGCCAGCAGCTCGGAAGCACAGGGTGGGTCAACTAATGAAAAACTGTTTTTT. Its protein is CASSSEAQGGSTNEKLFF.

This clonotype was detected many times. This chain links TRBV6-2 or TRBV6-3 with TRBJ2-7; possibly TRBD1 for D (6 bases). Trimming stripped 5 bases from V and 1 base from J, with 9 bases between. This CDR3 contains 13 residues. Germline V gives CDR1 MNHEY, CDR2 SVGEGT. CDR3 sequence reads: CASSTGLSYEQYF. The CDR3 DNA reads TGTGCCAGCAGTACAGGGTTGTCCTACGAGCAGTACTTC.

This clonotype appeared a few times. The V call is TRBV7-9, the J call TRBJ2-7; 13 nucleotides line up with TRBD2. Unmatched junction bases numbered 7, after V lost 6 bases and J lost 5 bases. From germline, CDR1 is SEHNR and CDR2 FQNEAQ (reference sequence). This CDR3 comprises 15 residues. The CDR3 nucleotides are TGTGCCAGCAGATCAGGACTAGCGGGAGAGGACGAGCAGTACTTC. It translates to CASRSGLAGEDEQYF.

As concerns this clonotype: The conserved closing phenylalanine or tryptophan is absent in this CDR3, likely reflecting a read error. This sequence joins TRBV7-8 and TRBJ2-7; unclear D gene. Germline V lookup: CDR1 SGHVS, CDR2 FQNEAQ. Trimming pared 1 base from V and 2 bases from J, leaving 12 bases between. The CDR3 loop spans 15 amino acids. In DNA form, the CDR3 reads TGTGCCAGCAGCTTAGGGGCAGGAGTCCCCTACGAGCAGTACTTG. It is translated as CASSLGAGVPYEQYL.

This clonotype was observed a few times. This chain uses TRBV29-1 with TRBJ1-1; D gene ambiguous. The germline V gene encodes CDR1 SQVTM and CDR2 ANQGSEA. Trimming removed 1 base from V and 4 bases from J, with 7 bases in between. This CDR3 has 12 amino acids. As DNA, the CDR3 is TGCAGCGTTGAAGCAGAAGTCACTGAAGCTTTCTTT. This encodes CSVEAEVTEAFF.

This chain uses TRBV7-9 with TRBJ1-4; maybe TRBD1 (5 bases). Trimming cost V 5 bases and J 7 bases, with 20 bases left between them. This CDR3 contains 16 residues. The germline CDR1 and CDR2 sequences are SEHNR and FQNEAQ (reference sequence). CDR3 sequence (DNA): TGTGCCAGCAGCCGAAATGAGGAGGCAGGGAGTGAAAAACTGTTTTTT. Translated, it gives CASSRNEEAGSEKLFF.

This chain uses TRBV5-1 with TRBJ2-1; D unclear. This CDR3 comprises 16 residues. Trimming took off 2 bases at V and 5 bases at J, with 17 bases between the two ends. Germline V gene sequence: CDR1 SGHRS, CDR2 YFSETQ. In DNA, the CDR3 is TGCGCCAGCAGCTTCGGGCAGCGAACCCCCCACAATGAGCAGTTCTTC. It codes for CASSFGQRTPHNEQFF.

This clonotype was picked up a small number of times. J is TRBJ2-1 and V is TRBV12-3 or TRBV12-4; 9 bases are a match to TRBD2. V lost 2 bases to trimming and J lost 4 bases; unmatched junction nucleotides: 21. The CDR3 consists of 21 residues. The CDR3 DNA follows: TGTGCCAGCAGTTTAAGCCTAGCGGGGTTTAACTTCGGTGGGCTATACAATGAGCAGTTCTTC. This gives the protein CASSLSLAGFNFGGLYNEQFF.

This clonotype showed up just a few times. The V gene is TRBV29-1, the J gene TRBJ1-2, with D perhaps TRBD1 (5 bases). The CDR3 has 11 residues. Germline CDR1 and CDR2: SQVTM and ANQGSEA. The V gene lost 4 bases and the J gene lost 5 bases, with 8 bases spanning the gap. CDR3 DNA sequence: TGCAGCGTTGTGGCAGGGTATGGCTACACCTTC. Translating it yields CSVVAGYGYTF.

The genes are TRBV11-2 and TRBJ2-2; TRBD2 matches 11 bases. The length of the CDR3 is 16 residues. Unmatched junction bases numbered 3, after V lost 5 bases and J lost 1 base. Germline assignment: CDR1 SGHAT and CDR2 FQNNGV. Written as DNA, the CDR3 is TGTGCCAGCAGCCCCGGACTAGCGGGGAACACCGGGGAGCTGTTTTTT. This sequence encodes CASSPGLAGNTGELFF. Using reference TRBV11-2 and TRBJ2-2 for the parts outside the CDR3, the full variable domain is EAGVAQSPRYKIIEKRQSVAFWCNPISGHATLYWYQQILGQGPKLLIQFQNNGVVDDSQLPKDRFSAERLKGVDSTLKIQPAKLEDSAVYLCASSPGLAGNTGELFFGEGSRLTVL.

This clonotype has only a few counts. J is TRBJ2-1 and V is TRBV3-1; tentatively, D is TRBD1 (5 bases). Per germline, CDR1 LGHDT and CDR2 YNNKEL (reference sequence). The CDR3 spans 13 residues. V was clipped by 4 bases and J by 6 bases, with 10 bases between them. The CDR3 nucleotides are TGTGCCAGCAGCCCCAACCAGGGCAATGAGCAGTTCTTC. Amino acids: CASSPNQGNEQFF.

This clonotype was counted a few times. The V and J genes are TRBV7-9 and TRBJ2-1; maybe TRBD2 (5 bases). The CDR3 extends over 15 amino acids. The V end lost 4 bases, the J end lost 0 bases, and 10 bases lay between the germline ends. Per the germline V gene, CDR1 is SEHNR and CDR2 is FQNEAQ (reference sequence). The DNA for the CDR3 is TGTGCCAGCAGCTCGTGGACTTTCTCCTACAATGAGCAGTTCTTC. Protein: CASSSWTFSYNEQFF.

The rearrangement links TRBV6-5 to TRBJ1-5; D not certain. CDR3 length: 17 amino acids. V dropped 2 bases and J dropped 0 bases, with 14 bases sitting between them. CDR1 is MNHEY, CDR2 SVGAGI, per germline. In nucleotides, the CDR3 is TGTGCCAGCAGTTACGGTCGAACGCCTGATAGCAATCAGCCCCAGCATTTT. It codes for CASSYGRTPDSNQPQHF.

The V and J genes are TRBV4-3 and TRBJ2-5; 8 bases are a match to TRBD2. In germline, CDR1 is LGHNA, CDR2 YSLEER. The CDR3 is 14 residues long. Trimming cost V 4 bases and J 3 bases; bases outside gene matches: 4. Here the CDR3 DNA reads TGCGCCAGCAGCCCCTTACTAGCGGAAGAGACCCAGTACTTC. Its protein is CASSPLLAEETQYF.

V gene TRBV27 combines with J gene TRBJ2-1; no clear D. Germline loops: CDR1 MNHEY, CDR2 SMNVEV (reference sequence). V was trimmed by 5 bases and J by 8 bases, leaving 22 bases between them. The CDR3 consists of 16 residues. The CDR3 sequence: CASSHFPAAQTDEQFF. The CDR3 DNA is TGTGCCAGCAGTCATTTCCCCGCGGCCCAAACAGATGAGCAGTTCTTC.